The source of this T cell receptor beta chain is a study of sequential checkpoint blockade in melanoma. Treatment noted: randomized to nivolumab then ipilimumab (arm A) or the reverse (arm B). No patient had prior DNA-damaging chemotherapy. The data were produced by immunoSEQ multiplex PCR, yet TCRdb's version contains in-frame clones alone and is incomplete. The data hold approximately 8,800 clones, with 50% to 70% observed a single time. Sample: CD8+ T cells sorted from blood (inferred from file names), taken from a patient given nivolumab and ipilimumab in sequence. The receptor's source is a human donor with melanoma.

For the CDR3, the DNA is TGTGCCAGCATTAGGACAGGGACATTCAATCAGCCCCAGCATTTT. It specifies CASIRTGTFNQPQHF. The chain uses TRBV28 and TRBJ1-5; 8 bases align to TRBD1. Unmatched junction bases numbered 8, after V lost 7 bases and J lost 3 bases. CDR1 and CDR2 from the germline V gene are MDHEN and SYDVKM. The CDR3 covers 15 residues.